The next 25 T cell receptor beta chains were all read from a single sample in a study of cytomegalovirus exposure and HLA in healthy donors. TCRdb's table, derived via immunoSEQ multiplex PCR, lists solely in-frame clones and lacks some. The table lists tens of thousands of clones, about 88% of them singletons, with approximately 0.99% in the top ten. Source material: PBMCs. Every receptor here comes from a man aged 18 to 29 in good health and CMV-seronegative.

The chain combines TRBV5-4 with TRBJ2-7; perhaps TRBD1 as D (5 bases). The CDR3 contains 16 residues. V was trimmed by 4 bases and J by 3 bases, leaving 20 bases between them. Per the germline V gene, CDR1 is SGHNT and CDR2 is YYREEE (reference sequence). The DNA for the CDR3 is TGTGCCAGCAGCGCCTCAGGGCAGATAACGGGCTACGAGCAGTACTTC. It is translated as CASSASGQITGYEQYF.

The table lists this clone with a few counts. The chain recombines TRBV27 with TRBJ2-7; 7 bases fit TRBD1. The CDR3 totals 14 residues. The V gene's germline CDR1 is MNHEY and CDR2 SMNVEV (reference sequence). The junction had 12 bases not matched to a gene; V was cut back by 8 bases and J by 5 bases. Here the CDR3 DNA reads TGTGCCAGCCGGGACAGACTTCTTTCGCACGAGCAGTACTTC. Translated, it gives CASRDRLLSHEQYF.

CDR3 coding DNA: TGTGCCAGCAGTTACACTAGCGGGTCGGGGAATGAGCAGTTCTTC. Protein: CASSYTSGSGNEQFF. The chain is built from TRBV6-5 and TRBJ2-1, with 9 bases identical to TRBD2. CDR3 length: 15 residues. Trimming removed 2 bases from V and 7 bases from J; junction bases left unmatched: 6. Germline V gives CDR1 MNHEY, CDR2 SVGAGI.

J is TRBJ2-2 and V is TRBV11-2; D ambiguous. Germline V lookup: CDR1 SGHAT, CDR2 FQNNGV. Trimming pared 1 base from V and 4 bases from J, leaving 10 bases between. The CDR3 is 15 amino acids. This CDR3 is CASSLAQFSTGELFF. As DNA, the CDR3 is TGTGCCAGCAGCTTAGCTCAGTTTTCCACCGGGGAGCTGTTTTTT.

The chain uses TRBV4-1 and TRBJ2-1; D not certain. The CDR3 consists of 16 residues. With 1 base removed from V and 6 bases from J, the gap between germline ends came to 16 bases. Germline V gene data show CDR1 as MGHRA and CDR2 as YSYEKL. This chain's CDR3 is CASSQVMGHSVNEQFF. For the CDR3, the DNA is TGCGCCAGCAGCCAAGTGATGGGCCATTCCGTCAATGAGCAGTTCTTC.

The chain uses TRBV5-1 and TRBJ1-1, with D tentatively TRBD1 (5 bases). The CDR3 is 12 residues long. The V gene lost 5 bases and the J gene lost 6 bases, with 11 bases spanning the gap. Germline V lookup: CDR1 SGHRS, CDR2 YFSETQ. CDR3 DNA: TGCGCCAGCAGGCTAGACAGCTCTGAAGCTTTCTTT. It encodes CASRLDSSEAFF.

The chain couples TRBV5-1 to TRBJ2-1; D is possibly TRBD2 (6 bases). The germline V gene encodes CDR1 SGHRS and CDR2 YFSETQ. V shed 2 bases and J shed 2 bases, with 14 bases lying between them. The CDR3 sequence is 16 residues long. This CDR3 reads CASSLRTGVAYNEQFF. CDR3 bases: TGCGCCAGCAGCTTAAGAACGGGGGTAGCCTACAATGAGCAGTTCTTC.

The CDR3: CAWSGATGYTF. The DNA for the CDR3 is TGTGCCTGGAGTGGGGCGACCGGCTACACCTTC. The gene calls are TRBV30 and TRBJ1-2; D call uncertain. This CDR3 is 11 amino acids long. In germline, CDR1 is GTSNPN, CDR2 SVGIG (reference sequence). V was cut by 1 base and J by 8 bases, with 8 bases left in between.

This clone has a handful of counts. The rearrangement uses TRBV27 and TRBJ2-7, with 11 nucleotides matching TRBD2. There are 15 residues in the CDR3. J gave up 2 bases and V 5 bases, and 5 bases lay outside the gene matches. Germline V gene data show CDR1 as MNHEY and CDR2 as SMNVEV (reference sequence). DNA for the CDR3: TGTGCCAGCAGTCTACAGACTAGCGGGACCTACGAGCAGTACTTC. Amino acid sequence: CASSLQTSGTYEQYF.

The rearrangement uses TRBV5-6 and TRBJ2-5; TRBD2 aligns across 10 bases. This CDR3 is 15 amino acids long. Trimming at V came to 5 bases and at J to 5 bases, leaving 9 bases not matched to a gene. Germline loops: CDR1 SGHDT, CDR2 YYEEEE. CDR3 in amino acids: CASRSEREGLETQYF. CDR3 nucleotides: TGTGCCAGCAGGAGCGAGCGGGAGGGGTTGGAGACCCAGTACTTC.

The V call is TRBV6-1, the J call TRBJ2-3, with 8 bases lining up with TRBD2. J was trimmed by 4 bases and V by 4 bases; bases with no gene match: 7. Germline values: CDR1 MNHNS, CDR2 SASEGT. CDR3 length equals 15 residues. CDR3 protein: CASSGSGSIADTQYF. In DNA form, the CDR3 reads TGTGCCAGCAGTGGAAGCGGGAGTATCGCAGATACGCAGTATTTT.

This chain links TRBV11-2 with TRBJ1-3; D is unresolved. Deletions cut 2 bases from V and 0 bases from J, with 11 bases between. The CDR3 loop spans 16 amino acids. CDR1 is SGHAT and CDR2 is FQNNGV in the germline V gene. This CDR3 is CASSLRIQDSGNTIYF. The CDR3 bases are TGTGCCAGCAGCTTACGTATACAAGACTCTGGAAACACCATATATTTT.

The chain carries TRBV9 and TRBJ1-4, with a weak D call TRBD1 (6 bases). The CDR3 extends over 16 amino acids. The V gene lost 2 bases and the J gene lost 7 bases, with 18 bases spanning the gap. Germline V gene lookup returns CDR1 SGDLS and CDR2 YYNGEE. The CDR3 DNA reads TGTGCCAGCAGCGTGGCCCCGGGGGGCGCCGGTGAAAAACTGTTTTTT. This sequence encodes CASSVAPGGAGEKLFF.

The V and J genes are TRBV27 and TRBJ2-3, with D possibly matching TRBD2 (6 bases). The CDR3 consists of 18 residues. Germline loops: CDR1 MNHEY, CDR2 SMNVEV (reference sequence). The germline V and J ends were trimmed by 6 bases and 0 bases, with 22 bases remaining between them. The CDR3 sequence is CASSLGEDRDLSTDTQYF. The CDR3 DNA follows: TGTGCCAGCAGCCTTGGGGAGGATCGAGACCTTAGCACAGATACGCAGTATTTT.

The chain is built from TRBV28 and TRBJ1-5; D unresolved. CDR3 length: 12 amino acids. The germline V and J ends were trimmed by 10 bases and 4 bases, with 11 bases remaining between them. Germline loops: CDR1 MDHEN, CDR2 SYDVKM. The CDR3 region has the DNA TGTGCCACCACCCAGGTGAATCAGCCCCAGCATTTT. Translating it yields CATTQVNQPQHF.

The chain joins TRBV9 to TRBJ2-7; 7 bases fit TRBD2. Germline assignment: CDR1 SGDLS and CDR2 YYNGEE. V trimming: 1 base; J trimming: 2 bases; junction bases outside the gene matches: 6. CDR3 length: 15 residues. The CDR3 is CASSVSSGLTYEQYF. The CDR3 DNA follows: TGTGCCAGCAGCGTATCTAGCGGTTTAACCTACGAGCAGTACTTC.

In its sample, this clone was seen once. V and J are TRBV2 and TRBJ2-3, with 10 bases aligning to TRBD2. In germline, CDR1 is SNHLY, CDR2 FYNNEI. The V and J ends lost 4 bases and 2 bases, in that order; junction bases with no gene match: 9. CDR3 length: 17 residues. The CDR3 protein is CASSGDLAGASTDTQYF. The CDR3 nucleotides read TGTGCCAGCAGTGGAGACCTAGCGGGAGCTTCCACAGATACGCAGTATTTT.

V is TRBV7-9 and J is TRBJ2-1; TRBD2 matches at 10 bases. Per the germline V gene, CDR1 is SEHNR and CDR2 is FQNEAQ (reference sequence). This CDR3 spans 16 amino acids. V shed 5 bases and J 4 bases; nucleotides not matched to a gene: 8. The CDR3 coding sequence is TGTGCCAGCAGCCCCATTAGCGGGAGGAATTACAATGAGCAGTTCTTC. Amino acid sequence: CASSPISGRNYNEQFF.

The CDR3 protein is CASSLRLEHNEQFF. CDR3 nucleotide sequence: TGTGCCAGCAGCTTACGACTAGAACACAATGAGCAGTTCTTC. The chain carries TRBV13 and TRBJ2-1; D is possibly TRBD2 (6 bases). CDR1 is PRHDT, CDR2 FYEKMQ, per germline (reference sequence). Trimming removed 2 bases at V and 5 bases at J, with 10 bases between. This CDR3 is built from 14 residues.

The rearrangement uses TRBV6-6 and TRBJ2-7, with 7 bases fitting TRBD2. V dropped 8 bases and J dropped 1; count of bases not matched to a gene: 2. The germline V gene encodes CDR1 MNHNY and CDR2 SVGAGI (reference sequence). This CDR3 has 12 residues. The CDR3 DNA reads TGTGCCAGCGGGAGGGTTTCCTACGAGCAGTACTTC. Translating gives CASGRVSYEQYF.

This clone came up once. The chain recombines TRBV29-1 with TRBJ2-2; TRBD2 matches 12 bases. The CDR3 runs to 15 residues. CDR1 SQVTM and CDR2 ANQGSEA come from the germline V gene. V lost 0 bases and J lost 6; bases outside the gene matches: 2. In DNA, the CDR3 is TGCAGCGTTGAAGAGCCTAGCGGGAGGGCCGGGGAGCTGTTTTTT. It specifies CSVEEPSGRAGELFF.

The V and J genes are TRBV27 and TRBJ1-1; D remains ambiguous. V lost 4 bases to trimming and J lost 4 bases, with 7 bases between them. Germline CDR1 MNHEY, CDR2 SMNVEV (reference sequence). This CDR3 is 12 amino acids long. The CDR3 DNA reads TGTGCCAGCAGTTCGCTAGGCACTGAAGCTTTCTTT. Translating it yields CASSSLGTEAFF.

V and J are TRBV28 and TRBJ2-2; a possible D gene is TRBD1 (7 bases). Germline loops: CDR1 MDHEN, CDR2 SYDVKM. The V gene lost 2 bases and the J gene lost 6 bases, with 19 bases spanning the gap. The CDR3 sequence is 17 residues long. CDR3 amino acids: CASSLVKEGAGAGELFF. DNA of the CDR3: TGTGCCAGCAGTTTAGTGAAGGAGGGGGCAGGTGCCGGGGAGCTGTTTTTT.

J is TRBJ2-5 and V is TRBV9; D ambiguous. The CDR3 loop spans 15 amino acids. V was cut by 5 bases and J by 5 bases, with 19 bases left in between. The germline CDR1 and CDR2 sequences are SGDLS and YYNGEE. Here the CDR3 reads CASSNDPTTRETQYF. The CDR3 DNA follows: TGTGCCAGCAGTAATGACCCAACCACGCGGGAGACCCAGTACTTC.

The chain is built from TRBV7-2 and TRBJ2-3, with 7 bases aligning to TRBD1. The CDR3 sequence is 15 residues long. The J segment lost 1 base and the V segment lost 4 bases, leaving 5 bases of the junction unmatched. In germline, CDR1 is SGHTA, CDR2 FQGNSA. The CDR3 nucleotides read TGTGCCAGCAGCTCCCGGGACAGACGCACAGATACGCAGTATTTT. Its translation: CASSSRDRRTDTQYF.